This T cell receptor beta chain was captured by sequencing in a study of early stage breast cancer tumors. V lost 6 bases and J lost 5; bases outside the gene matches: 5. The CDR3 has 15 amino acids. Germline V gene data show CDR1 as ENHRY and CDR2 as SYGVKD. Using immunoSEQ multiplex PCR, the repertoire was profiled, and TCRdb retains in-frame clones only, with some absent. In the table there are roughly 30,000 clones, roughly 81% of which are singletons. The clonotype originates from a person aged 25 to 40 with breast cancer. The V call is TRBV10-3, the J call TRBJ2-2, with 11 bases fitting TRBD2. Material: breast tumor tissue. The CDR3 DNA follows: TGTGCCATCAGGGGGACTAGCGGATTTACCGGGGAGCTGTTTTTT. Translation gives CAIRGTSGFTGELFF.